One and the same sample provided the 27 T cell receptor beta chains below, sequenced in a study of breast tumors, draining lymph nodes, adjacent tissues. The lymph nodes were axillary draining lymph nodes from breast cancer patients. TCRdb ran MiXCR on the multiplex PCR reads and lists one entry per CDR3 protein. The sample holds 130,000 or so distinct CDR3 sequences, 20% to 25% seen once. The sample taken for sequencing was axillary lymph node tissue. The receptors stem from a female donor with breast cancer. Some clones in this sample may be carry-over from other donors' samples.

This clonotype was seen at least ten times. The genes are TRBV7-9 and TRBJ2-5; 8 nucleotides agree with TRBD2. Per germline, CDR1 SEHNR and CDR2 FQNEAQ (reference sequence). The CDR3 extends over 14 amino acids. The J segment lost 5 bases and the V segment lost 6 bases, leaving 8 bases of the junction unmatched. The CDR3 sequence is CASSSRGGLETQYF. DNA for the CDR3: TGTGCCAGCAGTTCCCGGGGGGGGTTGGAGACCCAGTACTTC.

In its sample, this clonotype was seen many times. The chain employs TRBV6-1 and TRBJ1-3; D not certain. The CDR3 has 13 residues. V was pared by 2 bases and J by 9 bases, with 11 bases between. CDR1 MNHNS and CDR2 SASEGT come from the germline V gene. CDR3 coding DNA: TGTGCCAGCAGTGAAACCCAAATGAGCACCATATATTTT. The encoded protein is CASSETQMSTIYF.

In its sample, this clonotype was seen many times. The chain joins TRBV19 to TRBJ2-2; D unclear. V shed 5 bases and J shed 3 bases, with 7 bases lying between them. Germline CDR1 and CDR2: LNHDA and SQIVND (reference sequence). This CDR3 comprises 13 residues. In nucleotides, the CDR3 is TGTGCCAGTAGTGGAAGGGACACCGGGGAGCTGTTTTTT. This codes for CASSGRDTGELFF.

This clonotype was observed a single time. Since the CDR3 does not end with the conserved phenylalanine or tryptophan, this likely comes from a read error. J is TRBJ2-1 and V is TRBV7-2; the D is unclear. Trimming removed 1 base from V and 12 bases from J, with 13 bases in between. The germline gives CDR1 SGHTA, CDR2 FQGNSA. The CDR3 length is 13 residues. CDR3 bases: TGTGCCAGCAGCTTAGACGGGCAAACCGGGCAGTTCCTC. It codes for CASSLDGQTGQFL.

This clonotype occurred many times. The chain is built from TRBV10-1 and TRBJ2-7; D gene unclear. The ends were cut back, 10 bases at V and 0 bases at J, with 16 bases in the middle. Germline V gene lookup returns CDR1 WNHNN and CDR2 SYGVQD (reference sequence). This CDR3 spans 14 amino acids. The CDR3 DNA follows: TGCGCCACCTCTTCCCCACAGACCTCCTACGAGCAGTACTTC. Protein: CATSSPQTSYEQYF.

Many counts were recorded for this clonotype. The chain combines TRBV11-2 with TRBJ2-3, with TRBD2 as a possible D gene (5 bases). V lost 2 bases to trimming and J lost 0 bases, with 9 bases between them. The length of the CDR3 is 15 residues. The germline CDR1 and CDR2 sequences are SGHAT and FQNNGV. The CDR3 DNA sequence: TGTGCCAGCAGCTTAAGAGCGGTGAGCACAGATACGCAGTATTTT. Protein sequence: CASSLRAVSTDTQYF.

This clonotype was picked up many times. Here the CDR3 reads CSARDRGQTGGNYGYTF. The CDR3 DNA follows: TGCAGTGCTAGAGATAGGGGCCAGACAGGGGGTAACTATGGCTACACCTTC. The V call is TRBV20-1, the J call TRBJ1-2; 9 bases match TRBD1. V lost 0 bases to trimming and J lost 1 base; unmatched junction nucleotides: 9. Germline CDR1 DFQATT, CDR2 SNEGSKA (reference sequence). This CDR3 comprises 17 residues.

There are many counts of this clonotype. The J gene is TRBJ2-1, the V gene TRBV2, with D hard to call. The germline V and J ends were trimmed by 6 bases and 3 bases, with 9 bases remaining between them. The CDR3 covers 13 residues. Per the germline V gene, CDR1 is SNHLY and CDR2 is FYNNEI. CDR3 DNA: TGTGCCAGCAGCCTACAACACTACAATGAGCAGTTCTTC. It codes for CASSLQHYNEQFF.

This clonotype was detected ten times or more. The chain couples TRBV5-6 to TRBJ1-2; 7 nucleotides agree with TRBD1. The length of the CDR3 is 14 residues. CDR1 and CDR2 (germline): SGHDT, YYEEEE. With V trimmed by 6 bases and J by 5 bases, 10 bases remained unmatched. The chain's CDR3 is CASIRGAAMYGYTF. The CDR3, as DNA: TGTGCCAGCATCAGGGGGGCGGCGATGTATGGCTACACCTTC.

On this clonotype itself: The conserved closing phenylalanine or tryptophan is absent in this CDR3, likely reflecting a read error. The chain carries TRBV28 and TRBJ1-2; the D is unclear. Germline CDR1 is MDHEN and CDR2 is SYDVKM. Trimming stripped 10 bases from V and 3 bases from J, with 12 bases between. This CDR3 contains 12 residues. CDR3 loop: CATYPRYYGYTS. CDR3 DNA: TGTGCCACCTACCCCCGATACTATGGCTACACCTCC.

This clonotype was recorded many times. The J gene is TRBJ1-3, the V gene TRBV6-5; D may be TRBD1 (5 bases). V lost 5 bases to trimming and J lost 0 bases, with 17 bases between them. Germline-derived CDR1 and CDR2 are MNHEY and SVGAGI. The CDR3 loop spans 17 amino acids. The CDR3 DNA reads TGTGCCAGCAGTCGGGACGTATACTCCAGCTCTGGAAACACCATATATTTT. Its protein is CASSRDVYSSSGNTIYF.

This clonotype was observed many times. This sequence joins TRBV20-1 and TRBJ1-2; no clear D gene. Germline CDR1 is DFQATT and CDR2 is SNEGSKA (reference sequence). Trimming shortened V by 6 bases and J by 4 bases, and 15 bases separated the two germline ends. This CDR3 has 13 residues. The CDR3 is CSAQNLRAYGYTF. The CDR3 bases are TGCAGTGCCCAGAATTTGCGGGCCTATGGCTACACCTTC.

This clonotype was counted at least ten times. The rearrangement joins TRBV14 to TRBJ2-7, with 9 positions matching TRBD2. The length of the CDR3 is 15 residues. Germline assignment: CDR1 SGHDN and CDR2 FVKESK. V dropped 0 bases and J dropped 5; count of bases not matched to a gene: 5. The CDR3: CASSQDVVAGDEQYF. CDR3 DNA: TGTGCCAGCAGCCAAGACGTCGTAGCGGGAGACGAGCAGTACTTC.

Points on this clonotype: It may be a read error: a sequence one base away is much more abundant. The chain combines TRBV3-1 with TRBJ2-7, with a weak D call TRBD2 (5 bases). This CDR3 has 13 residues. CDR1 LGHDT and CDR2 YNNKEL come from the germline V gene (reference sequence). In DNA form, the CDR3 reads TGTGCCAGCAGCCAAATGGGAGTTGAAGAGCGGTACTTC. Its protein is CASSQMGVEERYF.

This clonotype was picked up many times. J is TRBJ1-2 and V is TRBV5-6; weak D call: TRBD1 (6 bases). Germline V gives CDR1 SGHDT, CDR2 YYEEEE. CDR3 length: 18 amino acids. V gave up 4 bases and J gave up 2 bases, with 24 bases separating them. CDR3 sequence: CASSTDLVPRGNNYGYTF. Here the CDR3 DNA reads TGTGCCAGCAGCACCGATCTTGTCCCGAGGGGGAACAACTATGGCTACACCTTC.

The rearrangement joins TRBV6-6 to TRBJ2-1; TRBD2 matches 15 bases. V was pared by 0 bases and J by 8 bases, with 5 bases of the junction left unmatched. In germline, CDR1 is MNHNY, CDR2 SVGAGI (reference sequence). This CDR3 region has 17 residues. The CDR3: CASSYSPGTSGGHEQFF. The CDR3 DNA reads TGTGCCAGCAGTTACTCGCCGGGGACTAGCGGGGGGCATGAGCAGTTCTTC.

This clonotype was detected ten times or more. This sequence joins TRBV6-5 and TRBJ2-1; D may be TRBD1 or TRBD2 (6 bases each). In germline, CDR1 is MNHEY, CDR2 SVGAGI. This CDR3 region has 16 residues. The ends were cut back, 1 base at V and 2 bases at J, with 12 bases in the middle. CDR3 sequence: CASSYLGGQPYNEQFF. The CDR3 bases are TGTGCCAGCAGTTACTTGGGGGGCCAACCCTACAATGAGCAGTTCTTC.

Regarding this clonotype: This may be a read error, as it is one base from a much larger clone. This chain connects TRBV28 to TRBJ1-2; 8 bases are a match to TRBD1. CDR3 size: 17 residues. Trimming took 5 bases from V and 7 from J; bases not matched to a gene: 18. The V gene's germline CDR1 is MDHEN and CDR2 SYDVKM. In nucleotides, the CDR3 is TGTGCCAGCAGTCCCTCCCAGGGCAGGGGGCAAGTAGGTGGCTACACCTTC. Protein sequence: CASSPSQGRGQVGGYTF.

This clonotype has ten or more counts. The CDR3 DNA follows: TGTGCCAGCAGCCGCGGGACTAGTGCAGATACGCAGTATTTT. Translated, it gives CASSRGTSADTQYF. The rearrangement links TRBV7-9 to TRBJ2-3, with 8 bases fitting TRBD2. Germline lookup yields CDR1 SEHNR and CDR2 FQNEAQ (reference sequence). V dropped 5 bases and J dropped 4; count of bases not matched to a gene: 5. This CDR3 is 14 amino acids long.

In its sample, this clonotype was seen many times. The genes are TRBV5-1 and TRBJ2-1, with 11 bases lining up with TRBD2. V shed 1 base and J 3 bases; nucleotides not matched to a gene: 6. Per the germline V gene, CDR1 is SGHRS and CDR2 is YFSETQ. The CDR3 length is 17 residues. DNA for the CDR3: TGCGCCAGCAGCTTGCATATAGCGGGAGGGGACTACAATGAGCAGTTCTTC. Amino acids: CASSLHIAGGDYNEQFF.

Note on this clonotype: A much larger clone sits a single nucleotide away, making a read error possible. The chain carries TRBV29-1 and TRBJ2-5; D may be TRBD1 (6 bases). The CDR3 has 12 residues. Per the germline V gene, CDR1 is SQVTM and CDR2 is ANQGSEA. V lost 8 bases and J 5 bases, leaving 15 bases between the germline ends. DNA for the CDR3: TGCAGCATTCAAGGGGGAATGGAGACCCAGTACTTC. Residues: CSIQGGMETQYF.

This clonotype was observed at least ten times. This sequence joins TRBV4-1 and TRBJ2-2, with 11 nucleotides matching TRBD1. CDR3 length equals 17 residues. V shed 7 bases and J 5 bases; nucleotides not matched to a gene: 12. Germline CDR1 and CDR2: MGHRA and YSYEKL. Here the CDR3 reads CASNSGVGTGGTGELFF. The CDR3 DNA reads as TGCGCCAGCAACTCAGGGGTCGGGACAGGGGGTACCGGGGAGCTGTTTTTT.

This clonotype occurred a few times. Being one base from a much bigger clone, this may be a read error. This chain joins TRBV13 and TRBJ2-7; D not certain. Germline assignment: CDR1 PRHDT and CDR2 FYEKMQ (reference sequence). The V gene lost 6 bases and the J gene lost 1 base, with 16 bases spanning the gap. The CDR3 is 15 residues long. The chain's CDR3 is CASRNTEQRSYEQYF. For the CDR3, the DNA is TGTGCCAGCAGGAACACAGAGCAGAGGTCCTACGAGCAGTACTTC.

At least ten counts were recorded for this clonotype. The rearrangement uses TRBV9 and TRBJ2-1, with 7 bases matching TRBD2. CDR1 is SGDLS, CDR2 YYNGEE, per germline. Trimming took 4 bases from V and 4 from J; bases not matched to a gene: 11. CDR3 length: 16 residues. CDR3: CASSPSRGGKYNEQFF. DNA for the CDR3: TGTGCCAGCAGCCCCTCGAGGGGAGGGAAATACAATGAGCAGTTCTTC.

This clonotype was seen many times. The V and J genes are TRBV28 and TRBJ1-6; D uncertain. Trimming pared 3 bases from V and 7 bases from J, leaving 7 bases between. CDR3 length: 13 amino acids. The germline V gene has CDR1 MDHEN and CDR2 SYDVKM. The CDR3 is CASSLIVNSPLHF. For the CDR3, the DNA is TGTGCCAGCAGTTTGATCGTGAATTCACCCCTCCACTTT. The whole variable domain, remainder taken from reference TRBV28 and TRBJ1-6, is DVKVTQSSRYLVKRTGEKVFLECVQDMDHENMFWYRQDPGLGLRLIYFSYDVKMKEKGDIPEGYSVSREKKERFSLILESASTNQTSMYLCASSLIVNSPLHFGNGTRLTVT.

This clonotype was observed at least ten times. This chain links TRBV18 with TRBJ1-5; 10 bases fit TRBD1. CDR3 length equals 15 residues. J was trimmed by 5 bases and V by 6 bases; bases with no gene match: 7. Germline CDR1 and CDR2: KGHSH and LQKENI. CDR3 sequence (DNA): TGTGCCAGCTCGCCGACCGGGACAGGGGATCAGCCCCAGCATTTT. Amino acid sequence: CASSPTGTGDQPQHF.

In this sample, this clonotype turned up many times. V and J are TRBV30 and TRBJ1-2; 7 positions match TRBD1. Germline CDR1 is GTSNPN and CDR2 is SVGIG (reference sequence). This CDR3 region has 17 residues. Trimming at V came to 3 bases and at J to 8 bases, leaving 21 bases not matched to a gene. CDR3 DNA sequence: TGTGCCTGGAGATCCCCTCTGAGAGGGGGCACCCGTGGGGGCTACACCTTC. Its protein product is CAWRSPLRGGTRGGYTF. Using reference TRBV30 and TRBJ1-2 for the parts outside the CDR3, the full variable domain is SQTIHQWPATLVQPVGSPLSLECTVEGTSNPNLYWYRQAAGRGLQLLFYSVGIGQISSEVPQNLSASRPQDRQFILSSKKLLLSDSGFYLCAWRSPLRGGTRGGYTFGSGTRLTVV.